This T cell receptor beta chain was recorded in a study of CD8 T cells in ankylosing spondylitis. Study-wide results and limits: A motif in TCR beta, a set of about 8 highly homologous variants, appeared characteristic of ankylosing spondylitis blood.

Of note for this clonotype: The antigen is not known.

With V trimmed by 4 bases and J by 3 bases, 9 bases remained unmatched. This CDR3 region has 18 residues. Germline V gene sequence: CDR1 KGHDR, CDR2 SFDVKD. TCRdb processed the 5' RACE reads anew with MiXCR; each CDR3 protein has one entry. The table has roughly 700,000 distinct CDR3 sequences, around 19% seen once. The TCR was taken from a male donor with ankylosing spondylitis. Sample: blood, either unsorted or a sorted T cell fraction (not recorded which). The chain couples TRBV24-1 to TRBJ2-2; TRBD2 matches at 11 bases. CDR3 loop: CATSDPGLAGDHTGELFF. In DNA form, the CDR3 reads TGTGCCACCAGTGACCCCGGACTAGCGGGCGACCACACCGGGGAGCTGTTTTTT.